The T cell receptor beta chain described here comes from a study of CD8 T cells in ankylosing spondylitis. Germline-derived CDR1 and CDR2 are WSHSY and SAAADI. This CDR3 is 15 amino acids long. Trimming removed 6 bases from V and 2 bases from J; junction bases left unmatched: 7. Study-level points and caveats: Disease-linked clones bore a CD8+ phenotype and were relatively rare in peripheral blood.

Libraries of TCR beta came from quantitative 5'-RACE with molecular barcodes. TCRdb analysed the 5' RACE reads with MiXCR anew, one entry per CDR3 protein. Altogether approximately 240,000 distinct CDR3 sequences are present, roughly a quarter being singletons, with the ten largest covering roughly 0.6%. This clonotype was seen repeatedly, ten times or more. The target antigen is unknown. Input material: blood, either unsorted or a sorted T cell fraction (not recorded which). The clonotype originates from a male donor with ankylosing spondylitis or in good health (not recorded which). The J gene is TRBJ2-3, the V gene TRBV10-2, with 8 bases matching TRBD2. The CDR3 region is CASSTSGGNTDTQYF. CDR3 in DNA: TGCGCCAGCAGCACCAGCGGGGGAAACACAGATACGCAGTATTTT.